In its sample, the clone carrying this TCR beta chain was seen many times. Its target is not known. These data originate in a study of T cell repertoires in cytomegalovirus infection. Whole-study results and caveats: The cumulative frequency of public TCR beta families distinguished individuals who carried CMV together with the relevant HLA.

MiXCR, applied by TCRdb to the reads, yields one record per CDR3 protein. This table has a few hundred thousand distinct CDR3 sequences, approximately 46% appearing once. The sample was cultured PBMCs, taken from culture after CMV antigen stimulation. The receptor was derived from a human donor in good health (CMV status not recorded). Some clones in this sample may be carry-over from other donors' samples.

This chain's CDR3 is CASRGQGGGYTF. In nucleotides, the CDR3 is TGTGCCAGCAGGGGACAGGGAGGTGGCTACACCTTC. The chain joins TRBV7-8 to TRBJ1-2, with 9 bases identical to TRBD1. Germline V gene sequence: CDR1 SGHVS, CDR2 FQNEAQ. This CDR3 is 12 amino acids long. V trimming: 6 bases; J trimming: 7 bases; junction bases outside the gene matches: 3.